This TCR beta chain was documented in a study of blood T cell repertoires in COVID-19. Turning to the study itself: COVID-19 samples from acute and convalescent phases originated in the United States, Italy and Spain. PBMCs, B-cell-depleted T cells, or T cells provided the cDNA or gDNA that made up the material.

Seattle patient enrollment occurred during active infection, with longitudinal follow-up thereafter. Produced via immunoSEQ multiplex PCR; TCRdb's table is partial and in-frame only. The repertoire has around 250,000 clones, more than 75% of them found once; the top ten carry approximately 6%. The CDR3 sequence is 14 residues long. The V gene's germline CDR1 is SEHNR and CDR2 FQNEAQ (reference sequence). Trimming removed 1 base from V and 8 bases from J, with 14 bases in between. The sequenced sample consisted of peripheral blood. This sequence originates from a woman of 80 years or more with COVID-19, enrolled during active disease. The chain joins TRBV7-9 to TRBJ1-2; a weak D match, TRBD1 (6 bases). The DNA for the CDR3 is TGTGCCAGCAGCTTAGGGGTGGGGGCGAAAGGCTACACCTTC. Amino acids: CASSLGVGAKGYTF.